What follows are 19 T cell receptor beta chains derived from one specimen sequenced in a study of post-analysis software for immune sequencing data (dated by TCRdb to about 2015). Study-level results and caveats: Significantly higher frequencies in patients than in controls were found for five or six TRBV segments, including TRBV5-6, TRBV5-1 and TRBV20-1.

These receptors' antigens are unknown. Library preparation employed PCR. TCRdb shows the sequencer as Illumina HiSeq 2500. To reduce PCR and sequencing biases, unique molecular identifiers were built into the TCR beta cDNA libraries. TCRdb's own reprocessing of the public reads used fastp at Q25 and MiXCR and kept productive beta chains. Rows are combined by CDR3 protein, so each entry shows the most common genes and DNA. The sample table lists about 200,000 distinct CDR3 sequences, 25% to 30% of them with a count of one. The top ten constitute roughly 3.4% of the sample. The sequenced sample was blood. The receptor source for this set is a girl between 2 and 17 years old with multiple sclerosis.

The CDR3 coding sequence is TGTGCCAGCAGAGAATCGGGGCGAGTAGGCTATGGCTACACCTTC. Its translation: CASRESGRVGYGYTF. The genes are TRBV6-5 and TRBJ1-2; D perhaps matches TRBD1 (5 bases). CDR1 and CDR2 from the germline V gene are MNHEY and SVGAGI. The CDR3 has 15 amino acids. V was shortened by 6 bases and J by 4 bases, with 18 bases between the two germline ends.

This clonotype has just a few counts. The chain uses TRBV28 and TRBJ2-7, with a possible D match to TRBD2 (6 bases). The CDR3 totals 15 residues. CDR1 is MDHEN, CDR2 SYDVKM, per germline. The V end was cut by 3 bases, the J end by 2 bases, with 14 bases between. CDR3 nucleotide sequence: TGTGCCAGCAGTTTTCTCAGAGGCGGGACCTACGAGCAGTACTTC. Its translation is CASSFLRGGTYEQYF.

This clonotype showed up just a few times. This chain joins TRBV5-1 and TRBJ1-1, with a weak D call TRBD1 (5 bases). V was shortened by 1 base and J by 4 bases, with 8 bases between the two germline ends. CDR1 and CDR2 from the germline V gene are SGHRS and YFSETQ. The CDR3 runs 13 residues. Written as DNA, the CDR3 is TGCGCCAGCAGCTTGATGGGGGTCACTGAAGCTTTCTTT. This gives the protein CASSLMGVTEAFF.

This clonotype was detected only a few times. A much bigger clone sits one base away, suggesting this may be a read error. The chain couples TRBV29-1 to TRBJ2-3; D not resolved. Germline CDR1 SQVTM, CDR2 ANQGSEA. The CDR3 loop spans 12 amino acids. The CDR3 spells CSAEDRPDTQYF. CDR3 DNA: TGCAGCGCTGAAGATCGGCCGGATACGCAGTATTTT.

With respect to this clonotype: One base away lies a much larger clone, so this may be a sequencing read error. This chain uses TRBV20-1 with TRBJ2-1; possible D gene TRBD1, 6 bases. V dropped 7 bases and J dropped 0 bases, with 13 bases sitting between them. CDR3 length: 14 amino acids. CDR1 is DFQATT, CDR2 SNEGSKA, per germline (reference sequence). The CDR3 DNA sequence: TGCAGTGTCAGGGGTGGCAGCTCCTACAATGAGCAGTTCTTC. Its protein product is CSVRGGSSYNEQFF.

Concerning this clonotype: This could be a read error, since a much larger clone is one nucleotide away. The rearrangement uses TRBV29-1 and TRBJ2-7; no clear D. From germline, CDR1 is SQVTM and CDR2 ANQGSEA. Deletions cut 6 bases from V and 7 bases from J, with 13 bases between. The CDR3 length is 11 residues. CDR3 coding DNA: TGCAGCGTCGAATGGGATCATGAGCAGTACTTC. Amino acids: CSVEWDHEQYF.

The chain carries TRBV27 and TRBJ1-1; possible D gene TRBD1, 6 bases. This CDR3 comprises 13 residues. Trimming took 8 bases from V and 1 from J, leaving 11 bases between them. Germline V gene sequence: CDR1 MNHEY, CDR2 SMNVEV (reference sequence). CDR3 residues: CASHTGSNTEAFF. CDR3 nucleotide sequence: TGTGCCAGCCACACAGGGTCGAACACTGAAGCTTTCTTT.

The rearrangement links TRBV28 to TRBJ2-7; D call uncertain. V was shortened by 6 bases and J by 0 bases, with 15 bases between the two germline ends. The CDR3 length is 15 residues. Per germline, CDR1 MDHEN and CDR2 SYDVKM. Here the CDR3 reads CASRITQRSSYEQYF. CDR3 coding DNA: TGTGCCAGCAGGATCACACAAAGAAGCTCCTACGAGCAGTACTTC.

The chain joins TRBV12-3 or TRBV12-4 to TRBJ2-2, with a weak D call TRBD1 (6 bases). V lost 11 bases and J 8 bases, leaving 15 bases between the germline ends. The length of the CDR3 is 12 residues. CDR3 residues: CAGGQLNGELFF. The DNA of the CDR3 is TGTGCCGGCGGACAGCTTAATGGGGAGCTGTTTTTT.

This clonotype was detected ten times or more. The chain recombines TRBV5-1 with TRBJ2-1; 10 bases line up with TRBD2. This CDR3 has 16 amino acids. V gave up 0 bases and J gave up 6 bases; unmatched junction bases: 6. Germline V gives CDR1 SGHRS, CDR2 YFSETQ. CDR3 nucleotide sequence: TGCGCCAGCAGCTTGGTAGCAGCGGGGGGGAGCAATGAGCAGTTCTTC. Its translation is CASSLVAAGGSNEQFF.

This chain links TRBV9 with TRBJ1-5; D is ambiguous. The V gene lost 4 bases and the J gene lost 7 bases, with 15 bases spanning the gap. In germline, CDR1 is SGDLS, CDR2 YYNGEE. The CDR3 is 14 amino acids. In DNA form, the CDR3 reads TGTGCCAGCAGCAAAAGCATAAAACAGCAGCCCCAGCATTTT. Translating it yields CASSKSIKQQPQHF. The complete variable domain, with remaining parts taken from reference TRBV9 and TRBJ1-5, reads DSGVTQTPKHLITATGQRVTLRCSPRSGDLSVYWYQQSLDQGLQFLIQYYNGEERAKGNILERFSAQQFPDLHSELNLSSLELGDSALYFCASSKSIKQQPQHFGDGTRLSIL.

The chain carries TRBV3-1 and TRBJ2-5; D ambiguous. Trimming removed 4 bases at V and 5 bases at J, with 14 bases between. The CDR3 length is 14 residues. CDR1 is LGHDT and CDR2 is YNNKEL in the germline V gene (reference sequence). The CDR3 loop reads CASSRQSHRETQYF. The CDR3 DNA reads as TGTGCCAGCAGCCGACAAAGCCATCGGGAGACCCAGTACTTC.

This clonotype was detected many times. The CDR3 DNA follows: TGCAGTGCTAGCGGGGATGGGGAGACCCAGTACTTC. Protein: CSASGDGETQYF. The chain uses TRBV20-1 and TRBJ2-5; maybe TRBD2 (5 bases). The CDR3 is 12 residues long. Deletions cut 3 bases from V and 5 bases from J, with 10 bases between. Germline V gives CDR1 DFQATT, CDR2 SNEGSKA (reference sequence).

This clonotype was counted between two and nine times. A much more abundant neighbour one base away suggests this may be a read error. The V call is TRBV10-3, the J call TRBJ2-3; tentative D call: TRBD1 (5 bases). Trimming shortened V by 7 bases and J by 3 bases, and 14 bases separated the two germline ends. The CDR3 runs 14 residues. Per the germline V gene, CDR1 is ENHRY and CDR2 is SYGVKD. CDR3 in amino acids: CAIKQEIRTDTQYF. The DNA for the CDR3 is TGTGCCATCAAACAGGAGATTAGGACAGATACGCAGTATTTT.

CDR3 in DNA: TGCAGTGCTAGGGGACAGGGGGCGGGTGGCTACACCTTC. It specifies CSARGQGAGGYTF. The chain has TRBV20-1 and TRBJ1-2, with TRBD1 identical over 12 bases. The CDR3 loop spans 13 amino acids. Germline CDR1 reads DFQATT; CDR2 reads SNEGSKA (reference sequence). V dropped 3 bases and J dropped 7; count of bases not matched to a gene: 3.

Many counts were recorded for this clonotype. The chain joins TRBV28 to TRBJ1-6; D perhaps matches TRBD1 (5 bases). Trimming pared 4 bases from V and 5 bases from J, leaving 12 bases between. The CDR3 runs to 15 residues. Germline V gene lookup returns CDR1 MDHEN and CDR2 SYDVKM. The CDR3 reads CASSYWTRDNSPLHF. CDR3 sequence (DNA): TGTGCCAGCAGTTATTGGACAAGAGATAATTCACCCCTCCACTTT. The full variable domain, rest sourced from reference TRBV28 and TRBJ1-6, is DVKVTQSSRYLVKRTGEKVFLECVQDMDHENMFWYRQDPGLGLRLIYFSYDVKMKEKGDIPEGYSVSREKKERFSLILESASTNQTSMYLCASSYWTRDNSPLHFGNGTRLTVT.

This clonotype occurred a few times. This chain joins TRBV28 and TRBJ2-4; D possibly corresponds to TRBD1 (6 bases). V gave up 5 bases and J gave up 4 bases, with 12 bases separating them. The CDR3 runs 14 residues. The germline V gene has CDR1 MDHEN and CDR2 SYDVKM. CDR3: CASSRRTEKNIQYF. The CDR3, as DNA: TGTGCCAGCAGTCGCAGGACAGAGAAAAACATTCAGTACTTC.

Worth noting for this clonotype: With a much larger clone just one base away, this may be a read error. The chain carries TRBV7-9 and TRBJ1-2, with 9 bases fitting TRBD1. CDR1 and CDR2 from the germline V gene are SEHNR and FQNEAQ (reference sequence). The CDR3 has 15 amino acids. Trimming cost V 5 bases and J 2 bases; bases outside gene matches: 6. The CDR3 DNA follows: TGTGCCAGCAGCGCCCGGGACAGGGTGAACTATGGCTACACCTTC. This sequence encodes CASSARDRVNYGYTF.

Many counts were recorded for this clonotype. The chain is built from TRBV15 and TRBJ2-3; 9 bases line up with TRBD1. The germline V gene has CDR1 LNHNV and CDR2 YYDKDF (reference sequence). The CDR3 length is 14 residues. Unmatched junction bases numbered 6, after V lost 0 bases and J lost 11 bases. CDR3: CATSRDLTGGKQYF. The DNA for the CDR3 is TGTGCCACCAGCAGAGACCTGACAGGGGGAAAGCAGTATTTT.